This TCR beta chain appears in the sequencing data of a study of shared clonotypes between healthy human individuals. Trimming removed 2 bases at V and 12 bases at J, with 23 bases between. In germline, CDR1 is MNHEY, CDR2 SVGAGI. There are 16 residues in the CDR3. Original processing methods: Junction-only immunoSEQ sequences carried no quality scores, so filtering differed. Method: immunoSEQ multiplex PCR; TCRdb's copy keeps in-frame clones and lacks some. V and J calls plus clone size are reproduced from that table; the DNA served to infer D and trimming. In the table there are approximately 1.4 million clones, approximately 98% of which are singletons.

This clonotype originated in a man in his thirties or forties in good health. The sequencing sample was made of naive CD4+ T cells sorted from blood. Subset indicated: CD45RA+ positively selected. The J gene is TRBJ2-1, the V gene TRBV6-5, with D perhaps TRBD2 (5 bases). CDR3 amino acids: CASSYRGGVPAMTQFF. CDR3 sequence (DNA): TGTGCCAGCAGTTACCGGGGTGGAGTGCCGGCAATGACGCAGTTCTTC.